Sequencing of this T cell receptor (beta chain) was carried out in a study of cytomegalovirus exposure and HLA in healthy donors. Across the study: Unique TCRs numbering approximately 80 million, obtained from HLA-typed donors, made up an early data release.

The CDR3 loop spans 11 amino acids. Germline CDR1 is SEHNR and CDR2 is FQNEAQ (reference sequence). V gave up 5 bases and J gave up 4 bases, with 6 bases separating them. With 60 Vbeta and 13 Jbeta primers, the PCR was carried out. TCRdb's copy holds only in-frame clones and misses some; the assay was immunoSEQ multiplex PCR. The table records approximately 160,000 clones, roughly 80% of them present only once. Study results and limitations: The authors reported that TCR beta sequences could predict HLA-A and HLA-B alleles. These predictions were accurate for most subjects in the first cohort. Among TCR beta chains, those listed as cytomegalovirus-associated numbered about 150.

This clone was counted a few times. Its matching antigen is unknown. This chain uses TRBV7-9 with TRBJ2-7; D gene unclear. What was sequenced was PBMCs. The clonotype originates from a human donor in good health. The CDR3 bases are TGTGCCAGCAGCGTTGCGTACGAGCAGTACTTC. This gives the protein CASSVAYEQYF.